Shown below are 10 T cell receptor beta chains from a single sample sequenced in a study of shared clonotypes between healthy human individuals. Here immunoSEQ multiplex PCR was the method, and the copy in TCRdb shows in-frame clones only, minus some. The repertoire consists of 1.4 million to 1.5 million clones, with approximately 97% occurring once and the leading ten covering roughly 1.2%. The sequencing input was naive CD4+ T cells sorted from blood. This sample's subset: CD45RA+ positively selected. The receptors stem from a man between 25 and 39 years old in good health.

This clone was seen a single time. The V and J genes are TRBV18 and TRBJ2-7, with 10 bases lining up with TRBD2. Germline V CDR1 and CDR2: KGHSH, LQKENI. The CDR3 has 14 residues. V lost 0 bases, J lost 8 bases, and 4 bases stayed unmatched. The CDR3 sequence is CASSPPGLADKQYF. The CDR3 nucleotides read TGTGCCAGCTCACCACCAGGACTAGCGGATAAGCAGTACTTC.

This clone was counted a single time. The J gene is TRBJ2-1, the V gene TRBV7-2; 8 bases agree with TRBD2. Unmatched junction bases numbered 10, after V lost 3 bases and J lost 3 bases. This CDR3 is built from 17 residues. The V gene's germline CDR1 is SGHTA and CDR2 FQGNSA. CDR3 sequence: CASSFASGLRGYNEQFF. CDR3 DNA sequence: TGTGCCAGCAGCTTCGCTAGCGGGCTCAGGGGCTACAATGAGCAGTTCTTC.

The V call is TRBV27, the J call TRBJ1-1; D possibly corresponds to TRBD1 (6 bases). Per germline, CDR1 MNHEY and CDR2 SMNVEV (reference sequence). V gave up 6 bases and J gave up 4 bases, with 12 bases separating them. There are 13 residues in the CDR3. Here the CDR3 DNA reads TGTGCCAGCAGGTATACAGGGCTCACTGAAGCTTTCTTT. Translation: CASRYTGLTEAFF.

J is TRBJ2-7 and V is TRBV6-4; 11 bases are shared with TRBD2. The V and J ends lost 4 bases and 3 bases, in that order; junction bases with no gene match: 5. The CDR3 totals 15 residues. Germline V CDR1 and CDR2: MRHNA, SNTAGT. CDR3 nucleotide sequence: TGTGCCAGCAGTGTCACTAGCGGGAGAATCTACGAGCAGTACTTC. It yields the protein CASSVTSGRIYEQYF.

The chain couples TRBV4-2 to TRBJ2-1, with 8 positions matching TRBD2. CDR1 and CDR2 (germline): LGHNA, YNFKEQ. The CDR3 has 15 residues. The junction had 7 bases not matched to a gene; V was cut back by 1 base and J by 8 bases. This CDR3 is CASSQAGGPNYEQFF. In nucleotides, the CDR3 is TGTGCCAGCAGCCAAGCGGGAGGGCCTAACTATGAGCAGTTCTTC.

The rearrangement joins TRBV28 to TRBJ2-7, with no clear D. Trimming stripped 3 bases from V and 2 bases from J, with 5 bases between. Germline CDR1 is MDHEN and CDR2 is SYDVKM. The CDR3 runs 12 residues. In DNA form, the CDR3 reads TGTGCCAGCAGTTTCTCAGCCTACGAGCAGTACTTC. Its protein is CASSFSAYEQYF.

The chain is built from TRBV5-4 and TRBJ2-1, with D hard to call. The CDR3 loop spans 11 amino acids. V lost 6 bases, J lost 9 bases, and 10 bases lay in between. Germline values: CDR1 SGHNT, CDR2 YYREEE (reference sequence). The CDR3 DNA is TGTGCCAGCACCGGCGGCCTTGAGCAGTTCTTC. Amino acids: CASTGGLEQFF.

The chain carries TRBV14 and TRBJ2-7; 15 bases are shared with TRBD2. V shed 4 bases, J shed 0 bases, and the junction held 7 bases outside the gene matches. Per germline, CDR1 SGHDN and CDR2 FVKESK. The CDR3 extends over 18 amino acids. The CDR3 DNA follows: TGTGCCAGCAGCCCGGGACTAGCGGGAGGAGAGTCCTCCTACGAGCAGTACTTC. Protein sequence: CASSPGLAGGESSYEQYF.

This clone was picked up a small number of times. Within the sample, other DNA sequences also encode this same CDR3. The chain couples TRBV5-1 to TRBJ2-2; no firm D call. The V gene's germline CDR1 is SGHRS and CDR2 YFSETQ. The CDR3 runs to 11 residues. The germline V and J ends were trimmed by 5 bases and 6 bases, with 5 bases remaining between them. The CDR3 region has the DNA TGCGCCAGCAGAGGCGCCGGGGAGCTGTTTTTT. This sequence encodes CASRGAGELFF.

V and J are TRBV19 and TRBJ2-2; D remains unclear. The CDR3 is 14 residues long. Germline CDR1 reads LNHDA; CDR2 reads SQIVND (reference sequence). V was shortened by 6 bases and J by 1 base, with 9 bases between the two germline ends. The CDR3 here is CASSMMGNTGELFF. CDR3 sequence (DNA): TGTGCCAGTAGCATGATGGGGAACACCGGGGAGCTGTTTTTT.